The entry that follows covers one T cell receptor (beta chain) sequence. This sample is part of a study of T cell changes during pregnancy in multiple sclerosis. The V and J ends lost 5 bases and 4 bases, in that order; junction bases with no gene match: 5. The germline gives CDR1 SEHNR, CDR2 FQNEAQ (reference sequence). The CDR3 loop spans 14 amino acids. Sequencing was performed with immunoSEQ multiplex PCR; in TCRdb, only in-frame clones are kept and a portion is missing. The sample lists tens of thousands of clones, 80% to 95% occurring once. This receptor was identified in a female donor in good health, enrolled as a control in a pregnancy study. The sequencing here drew on peripheral blood, taken after pregnancy. V is TRBV7-9 and J is TRBJ2-3, with 8 bases aligning to TRBD2. CDR3 region: CASSLSGGSDTQYF. In DNA, the CDR3 is TGTGCCAGCAGCCTGAGCGGGGGTTCAGATACGCAGTATTTT.